This T cell receptor (beta chain) comes out of a study of OX40 agonist ivuxolimab in advanced cancers. Study as a whole: Patients were dosed with the agonistic anti-OX40 (CD134) antibody ivuxolimab. General study findings and limits: In the expanded peripheral T cells, antigen specificity was never determined. CD4+ and CD8+ blood T cells expanded clonally by week 6 at 0.1 to 3.0 mg/kg.

Profiled with immunoSEQ multiplex PCR; TCRdb holds only in-frame clones, not every one. In the table there are tens of thousands of clones, approximately 93% of which are singletons. From germline, CDR1 is SGHAT and CDR2 FQNNGV. V lost 1 base to trimming and J lost 6 bases; unmatched junction nucleotides: 13. The CDR3 extends over 17 amino acids. Patients were ruled out by autoimmune disease history or systemic immunosuppression. About this clone: Antigen unknown.

The chain uses TRBV11-2 and TRBJ2-3, with TRBD2 identical over 7 bases. This clonotype was sampled from an adult with an advanced solid tumor such as melanoma, head and neck, liver or kidney cancer. The sequences come from CD4+ or CD8+ T cells sorted from blood, collected in a trial of the OX40 agonist ivuxolimab. In DNA, the CDR3 is TGTGCCAGCAGCTTAGTTTCGCCTAGCGGTTCGATGGATACGCAGTATTTT. Protein sequence: CASSLVSPSGSMDTQYF.